Below, one T cell receptor beta chain is given with its context. What this receptor recognizes is not known. Qualities for individual bases were not recorded, and no much larger clone is one base off. The TCR beta CDR3 regions were amplified from RNA transcripts. The TCR CDR3 was subjected to a first round of RT-PCR using the HTBI primer set and the Qiagen OneStep RT-PCR kit. Libraries were constructed in a second round of multiplex PCR, after which size selection and purification were carried out. Sequencing of the libraries was done on an Illumina HiSeq2000 using paired-end 100 bp reads. For the original study's pipeline: SOAPnuke was used to process the raw data, throwing out any read that contained adapters or uncalled bases, had a mean Phred below 15, or lacked an exact constant-primer or identifier match. High-quality paired reads were merged with COPE v1.2.5, and unique nucleotide sequences were defined as clonotypes. Clonotypes were aligned to IMGT TRBV, TRBD and TRBJ reference segments using MiTCR v1.1. The analysis included only V-J combinations with a frequency above 0.0001, which together covered more than 98% of the repertoires. The TCS score was defined as the ratio of F50 (clonal expansion) to E x V (chaos), calculated using BLOSUM62-based TCRdist between CDR3 peptides within each V-J. Welch's t-statistics and random forest reduced several hundred V-J features to about 13, which were used in a naive Bayes classifier (R e1071). TCRdb passed the public sequencing reads through fastp at Q25 and MiXCR, retaining productive beta sequences. Here each entry gathers all rows of one CDR3 protein and keeps the most common genes and DNA. TCRdb's processing, not the study's, gives the V and J calls here. The sample profile shows 690,000 or so distinct CDR3 sequences; around a sixth of them were found once. The ten largest clonotypes hold 16% of the sample.

The data belong to a study of T cells in Graves' hyperthyroidism and ophthalmopathy (dated by TCRdb to the late 2010s). Broadly, across the study: Peripheral blood was collected at initial diagnosis, before any treatment. To identify distinguishing TCR V-J signatures, a discovery cohort of about 100 patients was used, comprising 43 with Graves' ophthalmopathy and 55 to 65 with stable Graves' hyperthyroidism. Prospective prediction of ophthalmopathy was tested in an independent validation cohort consisting of some 19 hyperthyroidism patients and some 16 patients who later progressed to ophthalmopathy. The 95 to 100 discovery patients were randomly divided into training and test sets at a 7:3 ratio. Thyroid tissue and blood T-cell repertoires from roughly six Graves' hyperthyroidism patients were also compared in the study. Following sampling, methimazole starting at 30 mg daily was given to hyperthyroidism patients, and high-dose intravenous methylprednisolone was given to ophthalmopathy patients. According to the paper, TCR Vbeta CDR3 sequencing was carried out on some 130 peripheral blood samples, which came from more than 40 ophthalmopathy, under 80 hyperthyroidism and about 17 progressor patients.

What the research found in general, with its limitations: A 13 V-J signature model separated ophthalmopathy from stable hyperthyroidism, with 87.88% sensitivity and around 84% specificity in cross-validation and 80%/75% in testing. In validation, the model predicted progression to ophthalmopathy a median of about 6.8 months before onset, with roughly 70% sensitivity and around 76% specificity. Blood samples also contained most of the expanded thyroid clonotypes (frequency above 0.001), which suggests that blood repertoires may reflect thyroid immune responses. No statistical method was used to set the sample size in advance, and investigators knew the group allocation.

The hyperthyroidism patients were between 18 and 65 years old and newly diagnosed, with a disease duration of less than 2 months. Exclusion was applied to patients with uncontrolled infections, other autoimmune diseases, pregnancy or lactation. Clinical symptoms, serum thyroxine and TRAb, thyroid ultrasound, and orbital computed tomography formed the basis for the diagnoses. For progressor patients, blood was drawn at the first diagnosis of hyperthyroidism, before any ophthalmopathy symptoms had appeared. PBMCs were isolated from 10 ml of fresh peripheral blood by Ficoll-Paque density gradient centrifugation. Progressor patients were initially diagnosed with Graves' hyperthyroidism and developed ophthalmopathy during follow-up. Total RNA was extracted using Trizol reagent, and RNA quality was assessed on an Agilent 2100 Bioanalyzer. The receptor was isolated from a woman in her 50s with Graves' hyperthyroidism that later progressed to Graves' ophthalmopathy. The sequencing sample was made of blood.

CDR3 sequence: CASIGGGPTSASYNEQFF. The base sequence is TGTGCCAGCATTGGGGGAGGACCCACTTCGGCTTCCTACAATGAGCAGTTCTTC. The rearrangement combines TRBV28 with TRBJ2-1; possibly the D gene is TRBD2, per 6 matching bases. The CDR3 runs 18 residues from the cysteine to the phenylalanine. Kept here is only the CDR3 DNA, which spans 54 bases and is read in frame from base 1. V is shortened by 7 bases, J by 1 base, and the region joining them spans 23 bases. The germline V gene specifies MDHEN as CDR1 and SYDVKM as CDR2. Joined to the reference TRBV28 and TRBJ2-1 proteins, this CDR3 gives the full variable domain: DVKVTQSSRYLVKRTGEKVFLECVQDMDHENMFWYRQDPGLGLRLIYFSYDVKMKEKGDIPEGYSVSREKKERFSLILESASTNQTSMYLCASIGGGPTSASYNEQFFGPGTRLTVL.